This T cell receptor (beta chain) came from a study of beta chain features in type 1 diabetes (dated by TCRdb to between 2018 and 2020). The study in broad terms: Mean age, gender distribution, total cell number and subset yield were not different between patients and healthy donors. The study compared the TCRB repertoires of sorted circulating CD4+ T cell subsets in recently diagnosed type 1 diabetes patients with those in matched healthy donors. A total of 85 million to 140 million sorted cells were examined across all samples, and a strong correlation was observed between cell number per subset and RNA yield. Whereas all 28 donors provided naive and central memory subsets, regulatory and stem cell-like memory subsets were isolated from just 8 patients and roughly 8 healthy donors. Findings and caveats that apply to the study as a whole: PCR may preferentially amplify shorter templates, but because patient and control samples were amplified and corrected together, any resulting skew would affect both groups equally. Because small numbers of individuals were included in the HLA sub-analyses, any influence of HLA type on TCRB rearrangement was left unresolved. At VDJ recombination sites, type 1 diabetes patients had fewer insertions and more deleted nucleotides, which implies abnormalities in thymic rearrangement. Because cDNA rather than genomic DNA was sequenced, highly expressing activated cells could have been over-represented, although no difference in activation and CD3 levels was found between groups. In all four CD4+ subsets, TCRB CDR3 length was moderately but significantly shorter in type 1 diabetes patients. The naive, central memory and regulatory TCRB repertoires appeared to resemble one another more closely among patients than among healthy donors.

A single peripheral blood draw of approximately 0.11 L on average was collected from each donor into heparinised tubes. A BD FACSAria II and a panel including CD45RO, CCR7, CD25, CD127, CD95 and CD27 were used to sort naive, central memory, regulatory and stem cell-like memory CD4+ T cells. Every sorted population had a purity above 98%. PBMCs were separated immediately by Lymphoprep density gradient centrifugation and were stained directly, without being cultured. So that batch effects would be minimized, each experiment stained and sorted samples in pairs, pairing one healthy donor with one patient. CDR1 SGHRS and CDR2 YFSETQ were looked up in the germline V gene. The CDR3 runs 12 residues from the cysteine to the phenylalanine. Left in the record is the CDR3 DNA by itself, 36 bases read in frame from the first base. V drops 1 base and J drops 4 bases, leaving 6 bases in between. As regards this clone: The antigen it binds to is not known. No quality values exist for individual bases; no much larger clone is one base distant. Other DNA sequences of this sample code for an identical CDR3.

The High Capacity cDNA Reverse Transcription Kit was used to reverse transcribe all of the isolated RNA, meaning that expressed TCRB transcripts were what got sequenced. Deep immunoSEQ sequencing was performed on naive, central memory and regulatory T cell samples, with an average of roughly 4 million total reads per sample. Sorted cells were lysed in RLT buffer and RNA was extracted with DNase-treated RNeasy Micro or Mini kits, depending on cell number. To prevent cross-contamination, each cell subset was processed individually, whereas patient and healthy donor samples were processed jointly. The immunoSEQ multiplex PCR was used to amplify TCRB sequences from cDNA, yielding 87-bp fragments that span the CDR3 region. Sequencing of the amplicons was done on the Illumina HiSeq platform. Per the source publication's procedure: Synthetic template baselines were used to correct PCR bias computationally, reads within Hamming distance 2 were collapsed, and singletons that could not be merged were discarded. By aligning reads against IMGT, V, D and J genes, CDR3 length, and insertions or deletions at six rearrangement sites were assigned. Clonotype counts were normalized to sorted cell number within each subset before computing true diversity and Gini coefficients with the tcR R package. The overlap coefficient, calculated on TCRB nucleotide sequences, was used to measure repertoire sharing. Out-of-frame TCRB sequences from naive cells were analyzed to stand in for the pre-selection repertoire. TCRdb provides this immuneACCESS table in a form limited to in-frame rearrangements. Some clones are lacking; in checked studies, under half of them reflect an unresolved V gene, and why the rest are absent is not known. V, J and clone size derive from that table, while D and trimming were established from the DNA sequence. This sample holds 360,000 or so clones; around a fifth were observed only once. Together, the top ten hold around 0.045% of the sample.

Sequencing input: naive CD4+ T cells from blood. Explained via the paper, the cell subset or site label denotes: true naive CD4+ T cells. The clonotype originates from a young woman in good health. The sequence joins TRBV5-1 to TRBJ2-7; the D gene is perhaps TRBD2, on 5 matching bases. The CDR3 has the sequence CASSLSGYEQYF. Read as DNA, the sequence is TGCGCCAGCAGCTTGAGCGGTTACGAGCAGTACTTC.